The 26 T cell receptor beta chains in this list originate from one sample, sequenced in a study of CD8 T cells in ankylosing spondylitis. TCRdb re-called the 5' RACE reads through MiXCR, storing one row per CDR3 protein. Here the sample spans a few hundred thousand distinct CDR3 sequences, roughly 18% being singletons. The sequenced sample consisted of blood, either unsorted or a sorted T cell fraction (not recorded which). Every receptor here comes from a male donor with ankylosing spondylitis or in good health (not recorded which).

This clonotype was counted many times. The CDR3 reads CASSVDGGNQPQHF. In nucleotides, the CDR3 is TGTGCCAGCAGCGTAGATGGTGGCAATCAGCCCCAGCATTTT. The chain is built from TRBV9 and TRBJ1-5; no definite D call. The CDR3 has 14 amino acids. The germline V and J ends were trimmed by 0 bases and 2 bases, with 6 bases remaining between them. Germline CDR1 is SGDLS and CDR2 is YYNGEE. The whole variable domain, remainder taken from reference TRBV9 and TRBJ1-5, is DSGVTQTPKHLITATGQRVTLRCSPRSGDLSVYWYQQSLDQGLQFLIQYYNGEERAKGNILERFSAQQFPDLHSELNLSSLELGDSALYFCASSVDGGNQPQHFGDGTRLSIL.

This clonotype was observed a handful of times. V gene TRBV2 combines with J gene TRBJ2-5; TRBD1 aligns across 7 bases. The germline gives CDR1 SNHLY, CDR2 FYNNEI. The CDR3 totals 12 residues. The J segment lost 3 bases and the V segment lost 8 bases, leaving 3 bases of the junction unmatched. CDR3 bases: TGTGCCAGCTTGACAGGGAAAGAGACCCAGTACTTC. Translation gives CASLTGKETQYF. The variable domain in full, completed from reference TRBV2 and TRBJ2-5, reads EPEVTQTPSHQVTQMGQEVILRCVPISNHLYFYWYRQILGQKVEFLVSFYNNEISEKSEIFDDQFSVERPDGSNFTLKIRSTKLEDSAMYFCASLTGKETQYFGPGTRLLVL.

This chain connects TRBV4-1 to TRBJ2-7, with D possibly matching TRBD2 (5 bases). The CDR3 has 14 residues. Trimming shortened V by 1 base and J by 6 bases, and 13 bases separated the two germline ends. Looked up from germline, CDR1 is MGHRA and CDR2 is YSYEKL. The CDR3 bases are TGCGCCAGCAGCCAAGGACCCCTAGCAGGCGAGCAGTACTTC. This codes for CASSQGPLAGEQYF.

This clonotype has just one count. This rearrangement joins TRBV5-1 to TRBJ2-5; the match to TRBD1 covers 8 bases. The CDR3 consists of 14 residues. CDR1 and CDR2 from the germline V gene are SGHRS and YFSETQ. Unmatched junction bases numbered 7, after V lost 4 bases and J lost 5 bases. CDR3 sequence reads: CASSLDRGGETQYF. CDR3 sequence (DNA): TGCGCCAGCAGCCTCGACAGGGGTGGGGAGACCCAGTACTTC.

This clonotype was picked up a small number of times. This chain connects TRBV4-1 to TRBJ2-7; 9 bases line up with TRBD2. The CDR3 runs to 18 residues. With V trimmed by 0 bases and J by 4 bases, 13 bases remained unmatched. CDR1 and CDR2 from the germline V gene are MGHRA and YSYEKL. The CDR3 protein is CASSQEGGLAGPGYEQYF. As DNA, the CDR3 is TGCGCCAGCAGCCAAGAGGGGGGTCTAGCGGGGCCCGGGTACGAGCAGTACTTC.

This clonotype showed up just a few times. This chain connects TRBV29-1 to TRBJ1-1, with D unclear. Trimming took 4 bases from V and 5 from J, leaving 5 bases between them. Germline V lookup: CDR1 SQVTM, CDR2 ANQGSEA. The CDR3 loop spans 10 amino acids. The CDR3 region has the DNA TGCAGCGTTGTTCTGACTGAAGCTTTCTTT. Protein sequence: CSVVLTEAFF.

Regarding this clonotype: A single base separates this from a much larger clone, so it may be a read error. This chain uses TRBV29-1 with TRBJ2-7; no firm D call. This CDR3 contains 11 residues. CDR1 is SQVTM, CDR2 ANQGSEA, per germline. The CDR3 DNA sequence: TGCTGCGGCCTAATTTTCGGGGAGCAGTACTTC. Its translation is CCGLIFGEQYF.

The chain carries TRBV6-1 and TRBJ2-1, with TRBD2 as a possible D gene (5 bases). This CDR3 is 15 amino acids long. The V gene lost 4 bases and the J gene lost 3 bases, with 13 bases spanning the gap. Germline CDR1 MNHNS, CDR2 SASEGT. The chain's CDR3 is CASSVTWENYNEQFF. CDR3 sequence (DNA): TGTGCCAGCAGTGTCACCTGGGAGAACTACAATGAGCAGTTCTTC.

This clonotype turned up a few times. The chain joins TRBV29-1 to TRBJ2-7, with 8 bases fitting TRBD2. Germline CDR1 is SQVTM and CDR2 is ANQGSEA. This CDR3 is 14 amino acids long. V lost 5 bases and J lost 2; bases outside the gene matches: 8. CDR3 bases: TGCAGCGTTAGTCCGGGACTAGGGGCCTACGAGCAGTACTTC. It is translated as CSVSPGLGAYEQYF.

The chain couples TRBV9 to TRBJ2-1; D perhaps matches TRBD1 (6 bases). The CDR3 contains 18 residues. The V gene's germline CDR1 is SGDLS and CDR2 YYNGEE. V lost 0 bases to trimming and J lost 9 bases, with 25 bases between them. The CDR3 reads CASSVGVRGGSSTSEQFF. CDR3 sequence (DNA): TGTGCCAGCAGCGTAGGGGTCAGGGGTGGTAGCTCTACAAGTGAGCAGTTCTTC.

The chain recombines TRBV29-1 with TRBJ2-7, with 9 bases lining up with TRBD2. Germline V gene data show CDR1 as SQVTM and CDR2 as ANQGSEA. CDR3 length: 12 residues. Germline trimming cut 1 base from V and 6 bases from J; bases unmatched to any gene: 1. The CDR3 DNA reads as TGCAGCGTTGAAGGGACTAGCGTCGAGCAGTACTTC. It codes for CSVEGTSVEQYF.

The chain is built from TRBV5-1 and TRBJ1-1; 7 positions agree with TRBD1. With 4 bases clipped from V and 5 bases from J, the junction kept 23 bases outside the gene matches. The CDR3 consists of 19 residues. The germline V gene encodes CDR1 SGHRS and CDR2 YFSETQ. Here the CDR3 reads CASSDGITGAYVGSTEAFF. The CDR3 coding sequence is TGCGCCAGCAGCGACGGAATAACAGGGGCGTACGTCGGCAGTACTGAAGCTTTCTTT. Full variable domain (outside the CDR3, taken from reference TRBV5-1 and TRBJ1-1): KAGVTQTPRYLIKTRGQQVTLSCSPISGHRSVSWYQQTPGQGLQFLFEYFSETQRNKGNFPGRFSGRQFSNSRSEMNVSTLELGDSALYLCASSDGITGAYVGSTEAFFGQGTRLTVV.

The rearrangement joins TRBV4-1 to TRBJ2-2; TRBD2 agrees at 10 bases. J lost 5 bases, V lost 4 bases, and 7 bases had no gene match. The CDR3 is 16 residues long. Germline values: CDR1 MGHRA, CDR2 YSYEKL. CDR3 protein: CASSLLAGRATGELFF. The DNA for the CDR3 is TGCGCCAGCAGCCTACTAGCGGGACGGGCGACCGGGGAGCTGTTTTTT.

This clonotype has just a few counts. This sequence joins TRBV12-3 or TRBV12-4 and TRBJ2-7; a possible D gene is TRBD2 (6 bases). Deletions cut 2 bases from V and 6 bases from J, with 8 bases between. The CDR3 extends over 12 amino acids. The CDR3 region has the DNA TGTGCCAGCAGTTTACTGGGGGGCGAGCAGTACTTC. Translating gives CASSLLGGEQYF.

This clonotype was counted between two and nine times. This sequence joins TRBV6-1 and TRBJ2-1; a weak D match, TRBD2 (6 bases). V was cut by 7 bases and J by 4 bases, with 11 bases left in between. Germline V gene lookup returns CDR1 MNHNS and CDR2 SASEGT. This CDR3 has 13 residues. CDR3 in amino acids: CASTIAVYNEQFF. The CDR3 coding sequence is TGTGCCAGCACTATAGCGGTATACAATGAGCAGTTCTTC.

This clonotype turned up a few times. This sequence joins TRBV6-5 and TRBJ2-7; the D call may be TRBD1 or TRBD2 (5 bases each). The CDR3 has 12 residues. The V and J ends lost 6 bases and 6 bases respectively, with 12 bases between them. Germline CDR1 and CDR2: MNHEY and SVGAGI. Here the CDR3 reads CASSNDGGEQYF. In DNA form, the CDR3 reads TGTGCCAGCAGCAACGATGGGGGCGAGCAGTACTTC.

Only a few counts were recorded for this clonotype. The V call is TRBV4-2, the J call TRBJ2-3; 11 bases are a match to TRBD2. The CDR3 runs to 16 residues. Unmatched junction bases numbered 6, after V lost 0 bases and J lost 7 bases. Per germline, CDR1 LGHNA and CDR2 YNFKEQ. CDR3: CASSQELGLAEHTQYF. The CDR3 DNA sequence: TGTGCCAGCAGCCAAGAATTGGGACTAGCGGAGCATACGCAGTATTTT.

The CDR3 region has the DNA TGCAGTGCTAGGACCCATGAGCAGTTCTTC. It is translated as CSARTHEQFF. This chain connects TRBV20-1 to TRBJ2-1; no reliable D call. CDR3 length equals 10 residues. V lost 3 bases, J lost 8 bases, and 5 bases lay in between. The V gene's germline CDR1 is DFQATT and CDR2 SNEGSKA (reference sequence).

There are a few counts of this clonotype. V and J are TRBV10-3 and TRBJ2-1, with D perhaps TRBD1 (8 bases). This CDR3 comprises 15 residues. CDR1 is ENHRY and CDR2 is SYGVKD in the germline V gene. Deletions cut 10 bases from V and 10 bases from J, with 26 bases between. The CDR3 bases are TGTGCCACCTCAACCGGGACAGGACTAGATCGGGAGCAGTTCTTC. Its protein is CATSTGTGLDREQFF.

This clonotype was counted between two and nine times. The chain has TRBV5-6 and TRBJ2-4, with 8 nucleotides matching TRBD1. Per germline, CDR1 SGHDT and CDR2 YYEEEE. The ends lost 4 bases at V and 8 bases at J; junction bases unmatched: 2. The CDR3 runs to 12 residues. The CDR3 protein is CASSTQGDIQYF. CDR3 in DNA: TGTGCCAGCAGCACACAGGGGGACATTCAGTACTTC.

V gene TRBV6-2 or TRBV6-3 combines with J gene TRBJ2-7; possible D gene TRBD1, 6 bases. The CDR3 runs to 15 residues. Germline V gene data show CDR1 as MNHEY and CDR2 as SVGEGT. Trimming shortened V by 8 bases and J by 0 bases, and 17 bases separated the two germline ends. The CDR3 nucleotides read TGTGCCAGCCCCCTCCCCGACAGGAGCTCCTACGAGCAGTACTTC. Protein: CASPLPDRSSYEQYF.

This sequence joins TRBV20-1 and TRBJ1-5; 8 bases line up with TRBD1. CDR1 DFQATT and CDR2 SNEGSKA come from the germline V gene (reference sequence). Trimming at V came to 5 bases and at J to 4 bases, leaving 1 base not matched to a gene. This CDR3 comprises 12 residues. CDR3 residues: CSARQGNQPQHF. CDR3 sequence (DNA): TGCAGTGCTCGACAGGGGAATCAGCCCCAGCATTTT.

This clonotype occurred a few times. The rearrangement joins TRBV4-1 to TRBJ1-5, with 9 bases matching TRBD1. The trim removed 2 bases at V and 0 bases at J, leaving 2 bases unmatched. Germline assignment: CDR1 MGHRA and CDR2 YSYEKL. This CDR3 has 16 amino acids. CDR3 sequence: CASSQWGQGSNQPQHF. CDR3 coding DNA: TGCGCCAGCAGCCAATGGGGACAGGGTAGCAATCAGCCCCAGCATTTT.

This clonotype was seen a few times. This chain joins TRBV3-1 and TRBJ1-4; D possibly corresponds to TRBD1 (5 bases). CDR1 and CDR2 (germline): LGHDT, YNNKEL (reference sequence). Trimming left V 5 bases short and J 8 bases short, with 12 bases between. This CDR3 comprises 13 residues. The CDR3 DNA follows: TGTGCCAGCAGCTTTAGGGACGCCGAAAAACTGTTTTTT. This translates into CASSFRDAEKLFF.

This clonotype was counted many times. The V gene is TRBV12-3 or TRBV12-4, the J gene TRBJ2-1; D remains ambiguous. Trimming removed 4 bases from V and 9 bases from J, with 7 bases in between. This CDR3 contains 11 residues. The CDR3: CASSSGFEQFF. CDR3 coding DNA: TGTGCCAGCAGTTCCGGTTTTGAGCAGTTCTTC.

V usage is TRBV4-3 and J usage is TRBJ2-1; a weak D match, TRBD2 (5 bases). CDR1 LGHNA and CDR2 YSLEER come from the germline V gene. The CDR3 sequence is 17 residues long. Trimming stripped 0 bases from V and 0 bases from J, with 12 bases between. CDR3 nucleotides: TGCGCCAGCAGCCAAGATTCCCTAGCAGCCTCCTACAATGAGCAGTTCTTC. Translation: CASSQDSLAASYNEQFF.